Listed here are 29 T cell receptor beta chains from one sample, sequenced in a study of T cells in Graves' hyperthyroidism and ophthalmopathy. It was RNA transcripts that yielded the amplified TCR beta CDR3 regions. In the first-round RT-PCR of the TCR CDR3, the HTBI primer set was used. TCRdb used MiXCR to reprocess the multiplex PCR reads, holding one entry per CDR3 protein. Here the sample spans about 460,000 distinct CDR3 sequences, about 20% being singletons. The sample consisted of blood. These receptors all come from a woman in her seventies with Graves' ophthalmopathy.

The table lists this clonotype with many counts. This sequence joins TRBV13 and TRBJ2-5, with D unresolved. Germline CDR1 is PRHDT and CDR2 is FYEKMQ (reference sequence). The V end lost 5 bases, the J end lost 3 bases, and 16 bases lay between the germline ends. The length of the CDR3 is 15 residues. The CDR3 sequence is CASSLNRLAKETQYF. The CDR3 DNA sequence: TGTGCCAGCAGCCTCAATAGACTCGCGAAAGAGACCCAGTACTTC.

This clonotype showed up just once. J is TRBJ2-7 and V is TRBV18; D unresolved. The CDR3 loop spans 14 amino acids. Trimming pared 2 bases from V and 3 bases from J, leaving 11 bases between. Germline V gene data show CDR1 as KGHSH and CDR2 as LQKENI. The CDR3 nucleotides are TGTGCCAGCTCACCAGGGGTTTCTGGCTACGAGCAGTACTTC. This translates into CASSPGVSGYEQYF.

This clonotype was detected many times. The chain recombines TRBV27 with TRBJ1-1, with a tentative D call TRBD1 (6 bases). V gave up 7 bases and J gave up 0 bases, with 15 bases separating them. The CDR3 contains 15 residues. In germline, CDR1 is MNHEY, CDR2 SMNVEV (reference sequence). The CDR3 region has the DNA TGTGCCAGCAAAAAGGGGGGGCCGATGAACACTGAAGCTTTCTTT. Amino acid sequence: CASKKGGPMNTEAFF.

J is TRBJ1-2 and V is TRBV27; D gene unclear. With 3 bases removed from V and 4 bases from J, the gap between germline ends came to 9 bases. Germline loops: CDR1 MNHEY, CDR2 SMNVEV (reference sequence). This CDR3 is 13 amino acids long. The CDR3: CASSFSASYGYTF. The CDR3 DNA is TGTGCCAGCAGTTTTTCCGCGTCCTATGGCTACACCTTC.

This clonotype was seen a few times. The rearrangement uses TRBV11-2 and TRBJ2-2; unclear D gene. This CDR3 is built from 14 residues. The germline V gene encodes CDR1 SGHAT and CDR2 FQNNGV. V was cut by 4 bases and J by 5 bases, with 11 bases left in between. In DNA form, the CDR3 reads TGTGCCAGCAGCTACGTACGACGAACCGGGGAGCTGTTTTTT. It specifies CASSYVRRTGELFF.

The chain combines TRBV4-2 with TRBJ2-1; D assignment may be TRBD1 or TRBD2 (5 bases each). The CDR3 has 14 residues. The V and J ends lost 0 bases and 9 bases respectively, with 12 bases between them. Germline V gene lookup returns CDR1 LGHNA and CDR2 YNFKEQ. CDR3 coding DNA: TGTGCCAGCAGCCAAGATCTCAGGGACGGTGAGCAGTTCTTC. The encoded protein is CASSQDLRDGEQFF.

This chain joins TRBV7-6 and TRBJ2-7; the match to TRBD1 covers 9 bases. Trimming at V came to 4 bases and at J to 6 bases, leaving 7 bases not matched to a gene. The CDR3 runs to 14 residues. The germline V gene has CDR1 SGHVS and CDR2 FNYEAQ. The CDR3 nucleotides are TGTGCCAGCAGCTCCTCGGGACAGGGCGGCGAGCAGTACTTC. As protein: CASSSSGQGGEQYF.

The chain joins TRBV20-1 to TRBJ2-3, with D possibly being TRBD1 (5 bases). The CDR3 is made up of 16 amino acids. CDR1 is DFQATT and CDR2 is SNEGSKA in the germline V gene (reference sequence). V lost 5 bases and J lost 5, with 23 bases in between. The CDR3 loop is CSADDGAPMFIDTQYF. The CDR3 coding sequence is TGCAGTGCTGACGATGGGGCCCCGATGTTCATAGATACGCAGTATTTT.

This clonotype was observed at least ten times. This sequence joins TRBV2 and TRBJ2-3; perhaps TRBD1 as D (5 bases). Germline V gene sequence: CDR1 SNHLY, CDR2 FYNNEI. The CDR3 extends over 15 amino acids. V lost 5 bases and J lost 1, with 13 bases in between. The CDR3: CASSLGGHRTDTQYF. As DNA, the CDR3 is TGTGCCAGCAGTCTGGGCGGACACCGCACAGATACGCAGTATTTT.

This sequence joins TRBV12-3 or TRBV12-4 and TRBJ1-1, with a weak D call TRBD1 (6 bases). The CDR3 runs 12 residues. V was cut by 1 base and J by 11 bases, with 11 bases left in between. The CDR3 is CASSLVWGAAFF. In DNA, the CDR3 is TGTGCCAGCAGTTTAGTTTGGGGGGCGGCTTTCTTT.

The count of this clonotype is one. The chain employs TRBV19 and TRBJ2-1; perhaps TRBD1 as D (6 bases). V was pared by 4 bases and J by 6 bases, with 22 bases between. Germline assignment: CDR1 LNHDA and CDR2 SQIVND (reference sequence). The CDR3 covers 17 residues. The CDR3 DNA sequence: TGTGCCAGTAGTACCAAGAGCCCGGGACATACTCGCAATGAGCAGTTCTTC. Translation: CASSTKSPGHTRNEQFF.

The V call is TRBV20-1, the J call TRBJ2-1, with D possibly TRBD2 on 6 matching bases. Germline assignment: CDR1 DFQATT and CDR2 SNEGSKA (reference sequence). V dropped 5 bases and J dropped 3 bases, with 17 bases sitting between them. The CDR3 has 15 residues. The CDR3 loop reads CSAAQGGTVYNEQFF. CDR3 nucleotide sequence: TGCAGTGCTGCCCAGGGCGGGACCGTCTACAATGAGCAGTTCTTC.

The rearrangement links TRBV19 to TRBJ2-3, with TRBD2 identical over 9 bases. The V gene's germline CDR1 is LNHDA and CDR2 SQIVND (reference sequence). CDR3 length: 16 residues. The V and J ends lost 7 bases and 0 bases, in that order; junction bases with no gene match: 8. The CDR3 spells CASNLSGRGSTDTQYF. In DNA form, the CDR3 reads TGTGCCAGTAATCTTAGCGGGAGAGGAAGCACAGATACGCAGTATTTT.

Ten or more counts support this clonotype. The chain joins TRBV6-1 to TRBJ1-1, with 7 bases aligning to TRBD1. The CDR3 is 13 residues long. In germline, CDR1 is MNHNS, CDR2 SASEGT. V was clipped by 4 bases and J by 6 bases; unmatched bases: 5. CDR3 residues: CASSGQGLAEAFF. DNA of the CDR3: TGTGCCAGCAGTGGACAGGGTCTAGCTGAAGCTTTCTTT.

This clonotype has just one count. One base away lies a much larger clone, so this may be a sequencing read error. The chain is built from TRBV11-2 and TRBJ2-7; TRBD2 might be the D (5 bases). Germline V gene lookup returns CDR1 SGHAT and CDR2 FQNNGV. This CDR3 spans 14 amino acids. The V and J ends lost 5 bases and 5 bases respectively, with 16 bases between them. In DNA, the CDR3 is TGTGCCAGCAGCACTATACGACTACACGACGAGCAGTACTTC. As protein: CASSTIRLHDEQYF. The whole variable domain, filled in from reference TRBV11-2 and TRBJ2-7, reads EAGVAQSPRYKIIEKRQSVAFWCNPISGHATLYWYQQILGQGPKLLIQFQNNGVVDDSQLPKDRFSAERLKGVDSTLKIQPAKLEDSAVYLCASSTIRLHDEQYFGPGTRLTVT.

This clonotype was recorded a few times. V and J are TRBV10-3 and TRBJ1-1; D is ambiguous. The germline V gene has CDR1 ENHRY and CDR2 SYGVKD. The CDR3 has 15 amino acids. V lost 3 bases to trimming and J lost 1 base, with 12 bases between them. CDR3 region: CAISDSRAANTEAFF. The CDR3 DNA reads as TGTGCCATCAGTGACTCGAGGGCCGCGAACACTGAAGCTTTCTTT.

There are a few counts of this clonotype. The rearrangement uses TRBV14 and TRBJ2-2; D gene uncertain. The V end lost 2 bases, the J end lost 5 bases, and 3 bases lay between the germline ends. The length of the CDR3 is 12 residues. Germline-derived CDR1 and CDR2 are SGHDN and FVKESK. CDR3 loop: CASSQQTGELFF. DNA for the CDR3: TGTGCCAGCAGCCAACAGACCGGGGAGCTGTTTTTT.

There are a few counts of this clonotype. The genes are TRBV20-1 and TRBJ2-1; 9 bases fit TRBD2. With 6 bases clipped from V and 8 bases from J, the junction kept 20 bases outside the gene matches. Per the germline V gene, CDR1 is DFQATT and CDR2 is SNEGSKA (reference sequence). There are 17 residues in the CDR3. Here the CDR3 reads CSATTTLWREGIYEQFF. Here the CDR3 DNA reads TGCAGTGCCACGACTACCCTCTGGCGGGAGGGCATCTATGAGCAGTTCTTC.

The DNA for the CDR3 is TGTGCCAGCAGCTATACAGGGTCGGGTAATTCACCCCTCCACTTT. It codes for CASSYTGSGNSPLHF. The chain carries TRBV12-3 or TRBV12-4 and TRBJ1-6; D is possibly TRBD1 (6 bases). Trimming pared 6 bases from V and 6 bases from J, leaving 15 bases between. This CDR3 comprises 15 residues.

This clonotype was observed many times. V and J are TRBV5-1 and TRBJ1-1, with unresolved D. CDR1 and CDR2 from the germline V gene are SGHRS and YFSETQ. There are 12 residues in the CDR3. Trimming cost V 0 bases and J 8 bases, with 8 bases left between them. This CDR3 is CASSLEGVEAFF. In DNA form, the CDR3 reads TGCGCCAGCAGCTTGGAGGGCGTCGAAGCTTTCTTT. The full variable domain, in which reference TRBV5-1 and TRBJ1-1 provide the parts outside the CDR3, is KAGVTQTPRYLIKTRGQQVTLSCSPISGHRSVSWYQQTPGQGLQFLFEYFSETQRNKGNFPGRFSGRQFSNSRSEMNVSTLELGDSALYLCASSLEGVEAFFGQGTRLTVV.

The J gene is TRBJ2-5, the V gene TRBV20-1; the match to TRBD2 covers 10 bases. Losses at the gene ends were 1 base for V and 1 base for J; bases not matched to a gene: 3. This CDR3 spans 15 amino acids. The germline gives CDR1 DFQATT, CDR2 SNEGSKA (reference sequence). The CDR3 protein is CSARGASGSQETQYF. CDR3 sequence (DNA): TGCAGTGCTAGAGGGGCTAGCGGGAGCCAAGAGACCCAGTACTTC.

About this clonotype itself: With a much larger clone just one base away, this may be a read error. The chain uses TRBV11-2 and TRBJ2-3; D is unresolved. CDR3 length: 11 amino acids. Germline CDR1 and CDR2: SGHAT and FQNNGV. Here the CDR3 DNA reads TGTGCCGGCAGCTTGGGGTTGGAGCAGTATTTT. It specifies CAGSLGLEQYF.

The rearrangement links TRBV28 to TRBJ2-7; the D is unclear. The length of the CDR3 is 11 residues. V lost 8 bases to trimming and J lost 4 bases, with 9 bases between them. From germline, CDR1 is MDHEN and CDR2 SYDVKM. The DNA for the CDR3 is TGTGCCAGCGGAACAGTATACGAGCAGTACTTC. Encoded protein: CASGTVYEQYF.

The CDR3 reads CASSFSTGRGNGYTF. DNA for the CDR3: TGCGCCAGCAGTTTTTCGACAGGGAGGGGAAATGGCTACACCTTC. The chain recombines TRBV5-1 with TRBJ1-2; 7 bases agree with TRBD1. The CDR3 is 15 amino acids. Unmatched junction bases numbered 13, after V lost 5 bases and J lost 6 bases. CDR1 and CDR2 (germline): SGHRS, YFSETQ.

A few counts support this clonotype. V gene TRBV28 combines with J gene TRBJ1-3; TRBD1 matches 8 bases. V lost 5 bases to trimming and J lost 4 bases; unmatched junction nucleotides: 16. Germline CDR1 is MDHEN and CDR2 is SYDVKM. The CDR3 totals 18 residues. The CDR3 DNA is TGTGCCAGCAGTCTCCCCCCGGGACAGGTGCAGGCGGGAAACACCATATATTTT. It is translated as CASSLPPGQVQAGNTIYF. Complete variable domain (other parts from reference TRBV28 and TRBJ1-3): DVKVTQSSRYLVKRTGEKVFLECVQDMDHENMFWYRQDPGLGLRLIYFSYDVKMKEKGDIPEGYSVSREKKERFSLILESASTNQTSMYLCASSLPPGQVQAGNTIYFGEGSWLTVV.

This clonotype was counted only a few times. This sequence joins TRBV30 and TRBJ1-2; tentative D call: TRBD1 (6 bases). Trimming left V 4 bases short and J 5 bases short, with 20 bases between. The CDR3 length is 15 residues. CDR1 is GTSNPN and CDR2 is SVGIG in the germline V gene (reference sequence). The CDR3 loop is CAWTLPLQGRYGYTF. For the CDR3, the DNA is TGTGCCTGGACCCTTCCTTTACAGGGAAGGTATGGCTACACCTTC.

This chain uses TRBV6-1 with TRBJ2-7; possibly TRBD1 for D (6 bases). From germline, CDR1 is MNHNS and CDR2 SASEGT. The V end lost 5 bases, the J end lost 3 bases, and 14 bases lay between the germline ends. CDR3 length equals 14 residues. CDR3 region: CASSSGQILYEQYF. The CDR3 region has the DNA TGTGCCAGCAGTTCCGGACAGATACTCTACGAGCAGTACTTC.

The chain has TRBV5-1 and TRBJ2-3; 7 bases are shared with TRBD1. The CDR3 has 16 amino acids. V trimming: 4 bases; J trimming: 0 bases; junction bases outside the gene matches: 8. Germline CDR1 SGHRS, CDR2 YFSETQ. DNA of the CDR3: TGCGCCAGCAGCCGCTCACAGGGGACCAGCACAGATACGCAGTATTTT. Its protein product is CASSRSQGTSTDTQYF.

The chain combines TRBV25-1 with TRBJ2-2; D is perhaps TRBD2 (5 bases). The CDR3 is made up of 15 amino acids. V was cut by 3 bases and J by 0 bases, with 8 bases left in between. Germline CDR1 is MGHDK and CDR2 is SYGVNS. The CDR3 coding sequence is TGTGCCAGCAGTGACGGGATATCGAACACCGGGGAGCTGTTTTTT. This gives the protein CASSDGISNTGELFF.